This T cell receptor beta chain was recovered during a study of CD8+CD57+ T cells in acquired aplastic anemia. At the level of the study: CD4+ and CD8+ cells, once sorted, gave DNA averaging roughly 3.4 ug.

This clonotype has at least ten counts. Its antigen is unidentified. The germline gives CDR1 MGHDK, CDR2 SYGVNS. V dropped 0 bases and J dropped 11 bases, with 10 bases sitting between them. The CDR3 consists of 12 residues. Only patients with CD8+CD57+ cell expansion on flow cytometry were chosen for sequencing. Every patient had severe acquired aplastic anemia. At the time of blood sampling, patients had not yet received any therapy. CDR3 and TCR beta VDJ profiling relied on genomic DNA as the template. TCRdb called the reads again in MiXCR, with one record for every CDR3 protein. The data show 160,000 or so distinct CDR3 sequences, roughly 48% seen once. Study observations and caveats: Around 29 shared CD8+ CDR3s appeared highly expressed within patients' immunodominant clones.

This clonotype was obtained from a human donor with aplastic anemia. The chain combines TRBV25-1 with TRBJ1-1; D uncertain. The sequenced sample consisted of sorted CD4+, CD8+, or CD8+CD57+ T cells (not recorded which) from PBMCs. The CDR3 coding sequence is TGTGCCAGCAGTGAATATCCCTGGTTGGCTTTCTTT. Its protein product is CASSEYPWLAFF.